Described below is a single T cell receptor beta chain sequence and its context. This sample is drawn from a study of CD8 T cells in Susac syndrome. RNA in amounts of roughly 0.5 to 1 ug was reverse transcribed with random hexamers. Via MiXCR, TCRdb re-called the immunoSEQ multiplex PCR reads, giving one row per CDR3 protein. The sample gives approximately 200,000 distinct CDR3 sequences, approximately 90% of which show up once; 0.1% to 0.15% is in the top ten. CDR1 SGHVS and CDR2 FNYEAQ come from the germline V gene. Trimming took 3 bases from V and 5 from J; bases not matched to a gene: 9. The CDR3 consists of 16 residues.

The TCR sequence derives from a human donor with multiple sclerosis. The J gene is TRBJ2-5, the V gene TRBV7-6; 10 positions agree with TRBD1. Sequenced input: CD8+ T cells from PBMCs. The CDR3 reads CASSFGRDRGWETQYF. CDR3 DNA: TGTGCCAGCAGCTTCGGCCGGGACAGGGGCTGGGAGACCCAGTACTTC.